The rows below give T cell receptor beta chains drawn from one sample of a study of T-cell reconstitution after alpha-beta-depleted transplantation in children. MiXCR, run by TCRdb on the PCR reads, gives a single entry per CDR3 protein. Counted here are about 980,000 distinct CDR3 sequences, about 30% occurring once; the ten biggest clones make up roughly 28%. The material sequenced was PBMCs, mostly from graft donor cells, taken 360 days after TCRalphabeta/CD19-depleted stem cell transplant. The source is a boy younger than two who had a stem cell transplant for SCID, so the T cells may come from the graft donor. The CDR3 runs from the conserved cysteine through the conserved F or W. Each record gives: D gene, clone size, V gene, J gene, CDR3 DNA, CDR3 protein. D genes are given only for firm matches. Clone size is shown for a subset of rows, as once, few, many or a class of expanded clone.

d_gene: .
abundance: .
v_gene: TRBV28
j_gene: TRBJ2-2
CDR3nt: TGTGCCAGCAGTCAAACTTCGGGACCGAGGTCAACCGGGGAGCTGTTTTTT
CDR3aa: CASSQTSGPRSTGELFF

d_gene: .
abundance: many
v_gene: TRBV3-1
j_gene: TRBJ2-7
CDR3nt: TGTGCCAGCAGCCAAGCTGCTGTTGGGGAGCAGTACTTC
CDR3aa: CASSQAAVGEQYF

d_gene: TRBD1
abundance: once
v_gene: TRBV7-3
j_gene: TRBJ2-1
CDR3nt: TGTGCCAGCAGCTCTGCGGGACAGGGCATAGAGGAGCAGTTCTTC
CDR3aa: CASSSAGQGIEEQFF

d_gene: TRBD2
abundance: .
v_gene: TRBV7-2
j_gene: TRBJ2-7
CDR3nt: TGTGCCAGCACCTTCACGGGCGGGGGTGGCCACGAGCAGTACTTC
CDR3aa: CASTFTGGGGHEQYF

d_gene: .
abundance: .
v_gene: TRBV2
j_gene: TRBJ2-5
CDR3nt: TGTGCCGAGGGGTGGCAGCAAGAGACCCAGTACTTC
CDR3aa: CAEGWQQETQYF

d_gene: .
abundance: .
v_gene: TRBV12-5
j_gene: TRBJ1-5
CDR3nt: TGTGCTAGTGGTTTTTATGACCAGGTTTATAGCAATCAGCCCCAGCATTTT
CDR3aa: CASGFYDQVYSNQPQHF

d_gene: .
abundance: .
v_gene: TRBV5-1
j_gene: TRBJ2-7
CDR3nt: TGCGCCAGCAGCTCCAATCGTCCGGGACACACGAGCTCCTACGAGCAGTACTTC
CDR3aa: CASSSNRPGHTSSYEQYF

d_gene: .
abundance: few
v_gene: TRBV6-1
j_gene: TRBJ2-2
CDR3nt: TGTGCCAGCAGTCAACCGGGACAGAACACCGGGGAGCTGTTTTTT
CDR3aa: CASSQPGQNTGELFF

d_gene: .
abundance: few
v_gene: TRBV12-3/TRBV12-4
j_gene: TRBJ2-3
CDR3nt: TGTGCCAGCAGATCCTTTAGAACAGGGCCAGCAGATACGCAGTATTTT
CDR3aa: CASRSFRTGPADTQYF

d_gene: TRBD1
abundance: .
v_gene: TRBV7-8
j_gene: TRBJ1-2
CDR3nt: TGTGCCAGCAGCTTAGTCCGACAGGGCCTCGGTGGCTACACCTTC
CDR3aa: CASSLVRQGLGGYTF

d_gene: .
abundance: medium-sized
v_gene: TRBV9
j_gene: TRBJ2-3
CDR3nt: TGTGCCAGCAGCGTAGATGGGGCTAATCCCACAGATACGCAGTATTTT
CDR3aa: CASSVDGANPTDTQYF

d_gene: TRBD2
abundance: .
v_gene: TRBV12-3/TRBV12-4
j_gene: TRBJ2-2
CDR3nt: TGTGCCAGCAGTTGGGCCGGGGGGATCGGGGAGCTGTTTTTT
CDR3aa: CASSWAGGIGELFF

d_gene: .
abundance: .
v_gene: TRBV4-1
j_gene: TRBJ2-7
CDR3nt: TGCGCCAGCAGCCAAGATGTGGGGGGCCAACTCTCCTACGAGCAGTACTTC
CDR3aa: CASSQDVGGQLSYEQYF

d_gene: TRBD2
abundance: .
v_gene: TRBV14
j_gene: TRBJ2-5
CDR3nt: TGTGCCAGCAGCCAGTCAGCGGGGGGGCCTACGAGAGAGACCCAGTACTTC
CDR3aa: CASSQSAGGPTRETQYF

d_gene: TRBD2
abundance: .
v_gene: TRBV5-1
j_gene: TRBJ2-1
CDR3nt: TGCGCCAGCAGCCCGACTAGCGGGGGGGCGTTTGAGCAGTTCTTC
CDR3aa: CASSPTSGGAFEQFF

d_gene: .
abundance: few
v_gene: TRBV19
j_gene: TRBJ2-2
CDR3nt: TGTGCCAGTAGTCACAGACTTTTTCCGAACACCGGGGAGCTGTTTTTT
CDR3aa: CASSHRLFPNTGELFF

d_gene: TRBD2
abundance: few
v_gene: TRBV28
j_gene: TRBJ2-2
CDR3nt: TGTGCCAGCAGTCCCCTTCTACTAGCGGCAAGAACCGGGGAGCTGTTTTTT
CDR3aa: CASSPLLLAARTGELFF

d_gene: .
abundance: .
v_gene: TRBV5-1
j_gene: TRBJ2-7
CDR3nt: TGCGCCAGCAGCTCTAAGGATATCGCTACCTACGAGCAGTACTTC
CDR3aa: CASSSKDIATYEQYF

d_gene: .
abundance: .
v_gene: TRBV12-3/TRBV12-4
j_gene: TRBJ1-2
CDR3nt: TGTGCCAGCAGTCGGGGGCTGTTCTATGGCTACACCTTC
CDR3aa: CASSRGLFYGYTF

d_gene: TRBD1
abundance: few
v_gene: TRBV9
j_gene: TRBJ1-3
CDR3nt: TGTGCCAGCAGCGACGCCGGGACAGGGGTTGGAAACACCATATATTTT
CDR3aa: CASSDAGTGVGNTIYF

d_gene: TRBD1
abundance: .
v_gene: TRBV5-1
j_gene: TRBJ1-6
CDR3nt: TGCGCCAGCAGCTTGGTACAGGGGGCGAATTCACCCCTCCACTTT
CDR3aa: CASSLVQGANSPLHF

d_gene: TRBD1
abundance: .
v_gene: TRBV20-1
j_gene: TRBJ2-7
CDR3nt: TGCAGTGCTAGACCTACAGGGGGATACTACGAGCAGTACTTC
CDR3aa: CSARPTGGYYEQYF

d_gene: TRBD1
abundance: .
v_gene: TRBV7-9
j_gene: TRBJ2-1
CDR3nt: TGTGCCAGCAGCTCCGCCGGGACAGGGGGTCGGGAGCAGTTCTTC
CDR3aa: CASSSAGTGGREQFF

d_gene: .
abundance: .
v_gene: TRBV12-3/TRBV12-4
j_gene: TRBJ1-1
CDR3nt: TGTGCCAGCAGTTTTTTAACAGCTTCTGAAGCTTTCTTT
CDR3aa: CASSFLTASEAFF

d_gene: .
abundance: .
v_gene: TRBV10-3
j_gene: TRBJ1-5
CDR3nt: TGTGCCATCAGTGAGTGGCCAGGTCAGCCCCAGCATTTT
CDR3aa: CAISEWPGQPQHF

d_gene: .
abundance: .
v_gene: TRBV6-1
j_gene: TRBJ1-6
CDR3nt: TGTGCCAGCAGTGAAGGGGATACCCTCCACTTT
CDR3aa: CASSEGDTLHF

d_gene: TRBD2
abundance: few
v_gene: TRBV28
j_gene: TRBJ2-1
CDR3nt: TGTGCCAGCAGTTTCTCCCGTCGGGCTAGCGGGGGGGTCCACAATGAGCAGTTCTTC
CDR3aa: CASSFSRRASGGVHNEQFF

d_gene: .
abundance: .
v_gene: TRBV9
j_gene: TRBJ2-7
CDR3nt: TGTGCCAGCAGCGCCGGATCACTTTCCTACGAGCAGTACTTC
CDR3aa: CASSAGSLSYEQYF

d_gene: .
abundance: .
v_gene: TRBV5-1
j_gene: TRBJ2-1
CDR3nt: TGCGCCAGCCCTTGGTGGGGGCAGGATGAGCAGTTCTTC
CDR3aa: CASPWWGQDEQFF

d_gene: .
abundance: .
v_gene: TRBV4-2
j_gene: TRBJ1-3
CDR3nt: TGTGCCAGCAGCCAAGATCCGCTAGCCCAGGGCTCTGGAAACACCATATATTTT
CDR3aa: CASSQDPLAQGSGNTIYF

d_gene: .
abundance: many
v_gene: TRBV20-1
j_gene: TRBJ2-3
CDR3nt: TGCAGTGCTAGAGCTCCCTCCTCAGATACGCAGTATTTT
CDR3aa: CSARAPSSDTQYF

d_gene: TRBD1
abundance: many
v_gene: TRBV3-1
j_gene: TRBJ2-7
CDR3nt: TGTGCCAGCAGCAAACTCGGGACAGCTTCCTACGAGCAGTACTTC
CDR3aa: CASSKLGTASYEQYF

d_gene: .
abundance: .
v_gene: TRBV5-1
j_gene: TRBJ2-1
CDR3nt: TGCGCCAGCAGGAGTGACAGATCTACCTACAATGAGCAGTTCTTC
CDR3aa: CASRSDRSTYNEQFF

d_gene: .
abundance: few
v_gene: TRBV3-1
j_gene: TRBJ2-7
CDR3nt: TGTGCCAGCAGCCCCGGGGCATCCCTCTACGAGCAGTACTTC
CDR3aa: CASSPGASLYEQYF

d_gene: .
abundance: .
v_gene: TRBV27
j_gene: TRBJ1-4
CDR3nt: TGTGCCAGCAGTTTCGGTCCCGGGTCGAATGAAAAACTGTTTTTT
CDR3aa: CASSFGPGSNEKLFF

d_gene: .
abundance: few
v_gene: TRBV7-2
j_gene: TRBJ2-3
CDR3nt: TGTGCCAGCAGCTCACACTCCGGGACCCTGGGCGATACGCAGTATTTT
CDR3aa: CASSSHSGTLGDTQYF

d_gene: TRBD2
abundance: few
v_gene: TRBV7-2
j_gene: TRBJ2-1
CDR3nt: TGTGCCAGCAGCTTCGGGACTAGAGTTGCCCTCAATGAGCAGTTCTTC
CDR3aa: CASSFGTRVALNEQFF

d_gene: TRBD1
abundance: few
v_gene: TRBV20-1
j_gene: TRBJ2-7
CDR3nt: TGCAGTGCGCGGGACAGGGGGCGACTCACCTACGAGCAGTACTTC
CDR3aa: CSARDRGRLTYEQYF

d_gene: .
abundance: .
v_gene: TRBV20-1
j_gene: TRBJ2-3
CDR3nt: TGCAGTGTTAAACGTCCCGGGGGCCTCTCCACAGATACGCAGTATTTT
CDR3aa: CSVKRPGGLSTDTQYF

d_gene: .
abundance: few
v_gene: TRBV7-8
j_gene: TRBJ2-3
CDR3nt: TGTGCCAGCAGCTTAGGTCCAAGTAGACTCTCCTCAAGGGATACGCAGTATTTT
CDR3aa: CASSLGPSRLSSRDTQYF

d_gene: TRBD1
abundance: .
v_gene: TRBV5-1
j_gene: TRBJ1-1
CDR3nt: TGCGCCAGCAGCGTGACAGGGGCGCCTGAAGCTTTCTTT
CDR3aa: CASSVTGAPEAFF

d_gene: .
abundance: few
v_gene: TRBV12-3/TRBV12-4
j_gene: TRBJ2-3
CDR3nt: TGTGCCAGCAGTTTCGGGCGGGACACAGATACGCAGTATTTT
CDR3aa: CASSFGRDTDTQYF

d_gene: TRBD1
abundance: few
v_gene: TRBV10-3
j_gene: TRBJ2-3
CDR3nt: TGTGCCATCAGTGAGCCGGACAGGGTTGATACGCAGTATTTT
CDR3aa: CAISEPDRVDTQYF

d_gene: .
abundance: many
v_gene: TRBV12-3/TRBV12-4
j_gene: TRBJ1-2
CDR3nt: TGTGCCAGCAGTTTAAACTATGGCTACACCTTC
CDR3aa: CASSLNYGYTF

d_gene: TRBD1
abundance: .
v_gene: TRBV9
j_gene: TRBJ1-3
CDR3nt: TGTGCCAGCAGCGTAGGGGAGGGGGCCCGTCTCTCTGGAAACACCATATATTTT
CDR3aa: CASSVGEGARLSGNTIYF

d_gene: TRBD2
abundance: few
v_gene: TRBV7-8
j_gene: TRBJ2-3
CDR3nt: TGTGCCAGCAGCTTAGCGGGGGGACTAGCGGCCACAGATACGCAGTATTTT
CDR3aa: CASSLAGGLAATDTQYF

d_gene: .
abundance: .
v_gene: TRBV20-1
j_gene: TRBJ2-7
CDR3nt: TGCAGTGCTTGGCAGGGGAGCAGCTACGAGCAGTACTTC
CDR3aa: CSAWQGSSYEQYF

d_gene: .
abundance: few
v_gene: TRBV20-1
j_gene: TRBJ2-2
CDR3nt: TGCAGTGCTAGGGGCGGGGGCCTTAGCACCGGGGAGCTGTTTTTT
CDR3aa: CSARGGGLSTGELFF

d_gene: .
abundance: .
v_gene: TRBV7-9
j_gene: TRBJ1-1
CDR3nt: TGTGCCAGCAGCTTAGTGTGGGGAACTGAAGCTTTCTTT
CDR3aa: CASSLVWGTEAFF

d_gene: .
abundance: .
v_gene: TRBV20-1
j_gene: TRBJ2-5
CDR3nt: TGCAGTGCTACAAAGTACGGGGCGAGCAAAGAGACCCAGTACTTC
CDR3aa: CSATKYGASKETQYF